The present T cell receptor beta chain was sequenced within a study of T cells after yellow fever vaccination (dated by TCRdb to about 2019). General notes on the study: The SMART-Seq v4 Ultra Low Input RNA kit was used to prepare libraries from fractions with low cell numbers. To follow T-cell clones before and after primary and booster YFV17D yellow fever vaccination, bulk TCR alpha and beta repertoires were sequenced over time. Two healthy male donors made up the cohort, one aged 18 to 29 years and the other aged 30 to 40 years. Blood was drawn at multiple timepoints before and after primary and secondary immunization, with bulk PBMC replicates and cell subsets isolated.

A few counts support this clonotype. No antigen is known for it. No much larger clonotype is one base removed from it; base qualities were not supplied. The investigation overall reported the following: Because abundant contaminating clonotypes from the bulk population could be contained in FACS-sorted repertoires, computational filtering was required. Only a couple of donors were included in the study, so the extent to which the findings can be generalized is limited. Compared with the primary T-cell response, the secondary T-cell response was faster but weaker, reaching its peak on day 5 rather than on day 15. After the booster, most clones that had expanded after primary vaccination were detected again (approximately 97% of CD4 and around nine tenths of CD8), suggesting broad maintenance of memory. A small share of clonotypes occurred in both CD4 and CD8 compartments, likely arising from convergent recombination.

The sample's treatment or condition, from its label and the paper: live attenuated yellow fever vaccine strain. Two biological replicates of bulk PBMCs were collected at each blood-draw timepoint. PBMCs were isolated from peripheral blood using a standard Ficoll-Paque protocol. RNA was extracted with TriZol from bulk PBMCs, CD4 and CD8 fractions, and dextramer-positive and dextramer-negative fractions. The CDR3 has 15 amino acids, counting the end cysteine and phenylalanine. Here the CDR3 DNA is all that survives: 45 bases in frame from base 1. V loses 3 bases, J loses 3 bases, and the germline ends lie 14 bases apart. CDR1 is given as KGHSH and CDR2 as LQKENI, both from the germline V gene. The run used an Illumina NovaSeq 6000. TCR cDNA was made using 5'RACE template switching, a step that added a universal primer site and unique molecular identifiers. Priming of cDNA synthesis was performed from both the TCR alpha and TCR beta constant segments. Library amplification involved two PCR steps, and the second step added sample barcodes and sequencing adapters. Sequencing of the libraries was done on either Illumina HiSeq 2500 (2x100 bp) or NovaSeq (2x150 bp). As for the authors' bioinformatics: MIGEC was used to demultiplex reads and collapse the reads into UMI consensus sequences, and MiXCR was used for V(D)J alignment. Vaccine-responding clonotypes were defined with edgeR using replicate PBMC samples, requiring FDR below 0.01 and a log2 fold change above 5 up to day 15. CD4 or CD8 identity was assigned to each bulk clonotype according to whether the clonotype was present at higher abundance in the sequenced CD4 repertoire or the sequenced CD8 repertoire. Starting from the raw public reads, TCRdb applied fastp trimming at Q25, assembled clones with MiXCR and retained in-frame beta chains. When rows share a CDR3 protein, they turn into one entry using the most common DNA and genes. These V and J calls originate from TCRdb's pipeline instead of the authors' own analysis. Counted in this sample were some 320,000 distinct CDR3 sequences; 4.1% of them appeared once. Approximately 25% of the sample comes from the top ten.

Rearrangement joined TRBV18 to TRBJ2-5; D gene: possibly TRBD1, on 6 matching bases. The receptor was derived from a young man who received the YFV17D yellow fever vaccine. The source was PBMCs, collected 5 days after the yellow fever booster vaccination. The CDR3 has the sequence CASSPEQGFEETQYF. In nucleotides, the sequence is TGTGCCAGCTCACCCGAACAGGGCTTCGAAGAGACCCAGTACTTC.